Following are 27 T cell receptor beta chains from one sample sequenced in a study of blood T cell repertoires in COVID-19. This table comes from immunoSEQ multiplex PCR, and its TCRdb copy is limited to in-frame clones, with some not included. The sample yields about 140,000 clones, around 83% seen once. Input material: peripheral blood. The receptors here all came from a woman over 75 with acute or convalescent COVID-19.

The chain employs TRBV7-2 and TRBJ1-3; D possibly corresponds to TRBD1 (6 bases). Germline CDR1 is SGHTA and CDR2 is FQGNSA. V was cut by 5 bases and J by 3 bases, with 17 bases left in between. The CDR3 has 16 residues. The CDR3 is CASSNTLTGHGNTIYF. CDR3 DNA: TGTGCCAGCAGCAACACCCTCACGGGACATGGAAACACCATATATTTT.

This clone was observed a few times. This chain connects TRBV7-9 to TRBJ2-5; TRBD2 agrees at 10 bases. Germline CDR1 is SEHNR and CDR2 is FQNEAQ (reference sequence). After removal of 5 bases from V and 5 bases from J, the junction contained 11 bases not matched to a gene. This CDR3 is 16 amino acids long. The CDR3 DNA reads as TGTGCCAGCAGCCTGGGACTAGCGCGGGGTGGGGAGACCCAGTACTTC. This codes for CASSLGLARGGETQYF.

In this sample, this clone turned up a few times. The rearrangement links TRBV9 to TRBJ1-5, with D unresolved. The CDR3 loop spans 14 amino acids. Per the germline V gene, CDR1 is SGDLS and CDR2 is YYNGEE. V shed 0 bases and J shed 5 bases, with 9 bases lying between them. The chain's CDR3 is CASSVERDDQPQHF. For the CDR3, the DNA is TGTGCCAGCAGCGTAGAGAGAGATGATCAGCCCCAGCATTTT. The whole variable domain, remainder taken from reference TRBV9 and TRBJ1-5, is DSGVTQTPKHLITATGQRVTLRCSPRSGDLSVYWYQQSLDQGLQFLIQYYNGEERAKGNILERFSAQQFPDLHSELNLSSLELGDSALYFCASSVERDDQPQHFGDGTRLSIL.

The V call is TRBV15, the J call TRBJ1-6, with TRBD1 identical over 9 bases. The CDR3 has 14 residues. Germline V lookup: CDR1 LNHNV, CDR2 YYDKDF (reference sequence). The trim removed 5 bases at V and 7 bases at J, leaving 3 bases unmatched. DNA for the CDR3: TGTGCCACCAGCGGGGACAGGGTAAATTCACCCCTCCACTTT. Translation gives CATSGDRVNSPLHF.

V and J are TRBV10-3 and TRBJ2-2; 8 positions match TRBD2. The V gene end was trimmed by 6 bases and the J gene end by 6 bases; junction bases not matched to a gene: 12. The germline V gene encodes CDR1 ENHRY and CDR2 SYGVKD. The CDR3 covers 16 residues. CDR3 in amino acids: CAIRVLGREVAGELFF. CDR3 DNA: TGTGCCATCAGGGTCCTTGGGCGGGAGGTCGCCGGGGAGCTGTTTTTT.

Sample share makes this clone medium-sized. V and J are TRBV13 and TRBJ2-1; a weak D match, TRBD1 (5 bases). V lost 3 bases, J lost 3 bases, and 18 bases lay in between. Looked up from germline, CDR1 is PRHDT and CDR2 is FYEKMQ (reference sequence). The CDR3 sequence is 17 residues long. CDR3 sequence (DNA): TGTGCCAGCAGCTTTTTGTCTCAGGGCAGGGTCTACAATGAGCAGTTCTTC. It specifies CASSFLSQGRVYNEQFF.

This chain connects TRBV5-6 to TRBJ1-2; the D gene is possibly TRBD1 (5 bases). The ends were cut back, 4 bases at V and 5 bases at J, with 9 bases in the middle. This CDR3 comprises 12 residues. The germline V gene has CDR1 SGHDT and CDR2 YYEEEE. The CDR3 is CASSPGGYGYTF. The CDR3, as DNA: TGTGCCAGCAGCCCGGGGGGATATGGCTACACCTTC.

J is TRBJ2-3 and V is TRBV11-2; TRBD2 might be the D (7 bases). Germline assignment: CDR1 SGHAT and CDR2 FQNNGV. The V end was cut by 5 bases, the J end by 0 bases, with 18 bases between. This CDR3 is built from 17 residues. CDR3: CASSKTWGGRSTDTQYF. CDR3 in DNA: TGTGCCAGCAGCAAAACTTGGGGGGGGCGTAGCACAGATACGCAGTATTTT.

This clone was found once. The V and J genes are TRBV5-1 and TRBJ2-1, with D possibly matching TRBD2 (5 bases). This CDR3 comprises 16 residues. V lost 7 bases and J lost 0, with 17 bases in between. CDR1 and CDR2 (germline): SGHRS, YFSETQ. This CDR3 reads CASGGASSHSYNEQFF. The CDR3 DNA sequence: TGCGCCAGCGGAGGTGCAAGTTCTCACTCCTACAATGAGCAGTTCTTC.

The CDR3, as DNA: TGCGCCAGCAGCTTGCTGCAGGGTACCAAAAACATTCAGTACTTC. It encodes CASSLLQGTKNIQYF. The chain has TRBV5-1 and TRBJ2-4; TRBD1 is a possible D gene (5 bases). The CDR3 length is 15 residues. Deletions cut 1 base from V and 2 bases from J, with 10 bases between. Germline V CDR1 and CDR2: SGHRS, YFSETQ.

The CDR3 reads CASSQDVSANLLSEQFF. The CDR3, as DNA: TGTGCCAGCAGCCAAGATGTTAGCGCCAACCTCCTGAGTGAGCAGTTCTTC. This sequence joins TRBV4-2 and TRBJ2-1; a weak D match, TRBD2 (5 bases). Germline assignment: CDR1 LGHNA and CDR2 YNFKEQ. The CDR3 has 17 residues. V shed 0 bases and J shed 9 bases, with 21 bases lying between them.

The rearrangement joins TRBV10-3 to TRBJ2-2; TRBD2 matches 10 bases. J was trimmed by 8 bases and V by 8 bases; bases with no gene match: 11. This CDR3 is built from 15 residues. The germline gives CDR1 ENHRY, CDR2 SYGVKD. The CDR3 is CAIGGLAGVEGELFF. The CDR3 bases are TGTGCCATCGGGGGCCTAGCGGGAGTAGAAGGGGAGCTGTTTTTT.

V and J are TRBV19 and TRBJ1-5; D is unresolved. Germline assignment: CDR1 LNHDA and CDR2 SQIVND (reference sequence). V dropped 3 bases and J dropped 7 bases, with 13 bases sitting between them. The CDR3 consists of 14 residues. The CDR3 DNA follows: TGTGCCAGTAGTATCGGGGAAGCGGGGCAGCCCCAGCATTTT. Its translation is CASSIGEAGQPQHF.

This clone came up a few times. The chain is built from TRBV19 and TRBJ1-2, with TRBD1 matching over 8 bases. CDR3 size: 15 residues. CDR1 LNHDA and CDR2 SQIVND come from the germline V gene (reference sequence). After removal of 3 bases from V and 0 bases from J, the junction contained 3 bases not matched to a gene. The CDR3 loop is CASSIGTGTNYGYTF. Written as DNA, the CDR3 is TGTGCCAGTAGTATTGGGACAGGAACTAACTATGGCTACACCTTC.

In this sample, this clone turned up once. The gene calls are TRBV11-2 and TRBJ2-7, with 10 bases identical to TRBD2. Germline CDR1 and CDR2: SGHAT and FQNNGV. The trim removed 5 bases at V and 2 bases at J, leaving 9 bases unmatched. CDR3 size: 16 residues. The CDR3 protein is CASSRISGRKTYEQYF. The DNA for the CDR3 is TGTGCCAGCAGCCGCATTAGCGGGAGGAAAACCTACGAGCAGTACTTC.

The genes are TRBV15 and TRBJ1-1; 10 bases align to TRBD1. Germline V gene data show CDR1 as LNHNV and CDR2 as YYDKDF (reference sequence). Trimming removed 3 bases from V and 5 bases from J; junction bases left unmatched: 9. The CDR3 totals 16 residues. In DNA form, the CDR3 reads TGTGCCACCAGCAGGTCAAGACAGGGGGCATGGACTGAAGCTTTCTTT. As protein: CATSRSRQGAWTEAFF.

The rearrangement uses TRBV24-1 and TRBJ2-7, with D maybe TRBD2 (6 bases). Looked up from germline, CDR1 is KGHDR and CDR2 is SFDVKD. Deletions cut 8 bases from V and 6 bases from J, with 16 bases between. The CDR3 spans 13 residues. DNA for the CDR3: TGTGCCACCAATCGGACACCCGGGGGCGAGCAGTACTTC. Residues: CATNRTPGGEQYF.

J is TRBJ2-7 and V is TRBV19; no reliable D call. Trimming took 4 bases from V and 6 from J, leaving 16 bases between them. CDR1 LNHDA and CDR2 SQIVND come from the germline V gene (reference sequence). The CDR3 extends over 14 amino acids. The CDR3 nucleotides read TGTGCCAGTAGTAGGCGTCTAGGATATTCCGAGCAGTACTTC. Encoded protein: CASSRRLGYSEQYF.

The J gene is TRBJ1-5, the V gene TRBV6-1; 9 bases map to TRBD1. The V and J ends lost 4 bases and 2 bases, in that order; junction bases with no gene match: 6. The CDR3 extends over 16 amino acids. CDR1 is MNHNS and CDR2 is SASEGT in the germline V gene. The CDR3 spells CASSGRTGVGNQPQHF. CDR3 sequence (DNA): TGTGCCAGCAGTGGACGGACAGGGGTTGGCAATCAGCCCCAGCATTTT.

The rearrangement joins TRBV5-1 to TRBJ2-7; the D gene is possibly TRBD2 (6 bases). Trimming removed 4 bases from V and 2 bases from J, with 13 bases in between. Germline V gives CDR1 SGHRS, CDR2 YFSETQ. The CDR3 runs to 14 residues. This CDR3 is CASSLPTRTYEQYF. The CDR3 DNA sequence: TGCGCCAGCAGCCTACCGACTAGAACCTACGAGCAGTACTTC.

This clone is a singleton in its sample. In nucleotides, the CDR3 is TGTGCCAGCAGCACCTCGCGGGTGGACACTGAAGCTTTCTTT. This gives the protein CASSTSRVDTEAFF. This chain joins TRBV2 and TRBJ1-1; D unclear. This CDR3 is 14 amino acids long. The V and J ends lost 6 bases and 3 bases respectively, with 14 bases between them. The germline gives CDR1 SNHLY, CDR2 FYNNEI.

The CDR3 coding sequence is TGTGCCTGGACCTACTGGGACAGGGACTACGAGCAGTACTTC. It translates to CAWTYWDRDYEQYF. The chain combines TRBV30 with TRBJ2-7; 9 bases match TRBD1. The CDR3 is 14 amino acids. J gave up 3 bases and V 4 bases, and 7 bases lay outside the gene matches. Germline CDR1 reads GTSNPN; CDR2 reads SVGIG (reference sequence).

The chain couples TRBV15 to TRBJ2-5, with D perhaps matching TRBD2 (6 bases). Germline V gives CDR1 LNHNV, CDR2 YYDKDF (reference sequence). Trimming took 3 bases from V and 3 from J, leaving 11 bases between them. This CDR3 contains 14 residues. CDR3 in amino acids: CATSSGTFKETQYF. The CDR3 coding sequence is TGTGCCACCAGCAGCGGGACTTTTAAAGAGACCCAGTACTTC.

This clone occurred once. V usage is TRBV9 and J usage is TRBJ1-5; D unclear. The V end was cut by 1 base, the J end by 5 bases, with 7 bases between. This CDR3 comprises 13 residues. Germline CDR1 reads SGDLS; CDR2 reads YYNGEE. The CDR3 coding sequence is TGTGCCAGCAGCGTACGTTTTGATCAGCCCCAGCATTTT. Protein product: CASSVRFDQPQHF.

The chain carries TRBV7-9 and TRBJ2-3; 10 bases are shared with TRBD2. V trimming: 3 bases; J trimming: 1 base; junction bases outside the gene matches: 7. The CDR3 is 17 amino acids. Germline CDR1 SEHNR, CDR2 FQNEAQ (reference sequence). The DNA for the CDR3 is TGTGCCAGCAGCTTGGGTAGCGGGGGGATACGCACAGATACGCAGTATTTT. It translates to CASSLGSGGIRTDTQYF. The full variable domain, rest sourced from reference TRBV7-9 and TRBJ2-3, is DTGVSQNPRHKITKRGQNVTFRCDPISEHNRLYWYRQTLGQGPEFLTYFQNEAQLEKSRLLSDRFSAERPKGSFSTLEIQRTEQGDSAMYLCASSLGSGGIRTDTQYFGPGTRLTVL.

The CDR3 sequence: CASSLDGLAGHNEQFF. The DNA of the CDR3 is TGTGCCAGCAGCTTAGACGGACTAGCGGGTCATAATGAGCAGTTCTTC. The genes are TRBV11-3 and TRBJ2-1, with TRBD2 identical over 11 bases. The CDR3 loop spans 16 amino acids. The V and J ends lost 0 bases and 7 bases, in that order; junction bases with no gene match: 5. The V gene's germline CDR1 is SGHNT and CDR2 YENEEA.

The chain joins TRBV3-1 (or the pseudogene TRBV3-2) to TRBJ1-2; D not resolved. CDR1 is LGHDT, CDR2 YNNKEL, per germline (reference sequence). CDR3 size: 16 residues. V lost 1 base to trimming and J lost 7 bases, with 19 bases between them. DNA of the CDR3: TGTGCCAGCAGCCAAGCAAGTGCGTCGAATGAGGGTGGCTACACCTTC. It is translated as CASSQASASNEGGYTF.